The present T cell receptor beta chain was sequenced within a study of monozygotic twins with inflammatory bowel disease. TCRdb reprocessed the 5' RACE reads, with one entry per CDR3 protein and no DNA. The sample data list 330,000 or so distinct CDR3 sequences. Sequencing was done on a sample of blood. This clonotype was obtained from a human donor with ulcerative colitis or Crohn's disease, or a healthy co-twin of an affected twin (not recorded which).

CDR3 protein: CSAFWREQETQYF. The gene calls are TRBV20-1 and TRBJ2-5; the TCRdb call, TRBD2, lacks DNA for checking. The CDR3 covers 13 residues. Germline assignment: CDR1 DFQATT and CDR2 SNEGSKA (reference sequence).